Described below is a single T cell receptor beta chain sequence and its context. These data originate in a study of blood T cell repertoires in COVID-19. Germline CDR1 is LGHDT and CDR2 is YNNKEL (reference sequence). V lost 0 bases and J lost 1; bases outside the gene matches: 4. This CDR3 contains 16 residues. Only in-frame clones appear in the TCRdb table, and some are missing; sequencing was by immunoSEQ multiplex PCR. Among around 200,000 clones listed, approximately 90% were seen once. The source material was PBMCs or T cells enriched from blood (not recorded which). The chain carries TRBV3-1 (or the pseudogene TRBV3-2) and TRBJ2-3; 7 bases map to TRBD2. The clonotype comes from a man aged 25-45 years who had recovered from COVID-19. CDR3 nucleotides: TGTGCCAGCAGCCAAGATTTACGGGGGGGCACAGATACGCAGTATTTT. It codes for CASSQDLRGGTDTQYF.